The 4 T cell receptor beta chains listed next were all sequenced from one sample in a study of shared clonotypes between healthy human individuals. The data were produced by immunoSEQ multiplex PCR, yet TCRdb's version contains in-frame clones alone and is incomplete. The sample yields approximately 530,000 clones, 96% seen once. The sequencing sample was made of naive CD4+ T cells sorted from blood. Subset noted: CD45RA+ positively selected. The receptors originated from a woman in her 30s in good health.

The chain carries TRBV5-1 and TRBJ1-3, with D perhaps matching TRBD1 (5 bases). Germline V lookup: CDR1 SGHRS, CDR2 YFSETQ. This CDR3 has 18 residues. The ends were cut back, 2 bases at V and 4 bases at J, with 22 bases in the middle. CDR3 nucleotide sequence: TGCGCCAGCAGCTTCGGTACGACAGAGCATTTATCCGGAAACACCATATATTTT. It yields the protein CASSFGTTEHLSGNTIYF.

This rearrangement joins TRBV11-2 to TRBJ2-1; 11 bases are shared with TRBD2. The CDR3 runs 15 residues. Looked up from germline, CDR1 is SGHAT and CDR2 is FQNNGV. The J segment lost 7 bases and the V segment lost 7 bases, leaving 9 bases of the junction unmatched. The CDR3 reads CASTQIAGGQNEQFF. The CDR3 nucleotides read TGTGCCAGCACACAGATAGCGGGAGGGCAAAATGAGCAGTTCTTC.

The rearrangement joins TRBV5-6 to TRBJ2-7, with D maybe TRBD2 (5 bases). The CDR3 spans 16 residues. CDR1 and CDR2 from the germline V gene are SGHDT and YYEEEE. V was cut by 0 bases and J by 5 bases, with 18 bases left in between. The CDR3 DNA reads TGTGCCAGCAGCTTGGATTGGCGGGTAGGCGGCCACGAGCAGTACTTC. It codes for CASSLDWRVGGHEQYF. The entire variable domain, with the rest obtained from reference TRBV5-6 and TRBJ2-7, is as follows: DAGVTQSPTHLIKTRGQQVTLRCSPKSGHDTVSWYQQALGQGPQFIFQYYEEEERQRGNFPDRFSGHQFPNYSSELNVNALLLGDSALYLCASSLDWRVGGHEQYFGPGTRLTVT.

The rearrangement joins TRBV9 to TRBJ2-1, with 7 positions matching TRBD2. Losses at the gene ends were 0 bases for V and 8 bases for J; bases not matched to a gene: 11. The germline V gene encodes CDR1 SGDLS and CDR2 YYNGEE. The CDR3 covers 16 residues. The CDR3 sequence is CASSVVAGRVGDEQFF. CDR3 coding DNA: TGTGCCAGCAGCGTAGTGGCGGGGAGGGTTGGGGATGAGCAGTTCTTC. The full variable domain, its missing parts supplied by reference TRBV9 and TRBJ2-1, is DSGVTQTPKHLITATGQRVTLRCSPRSGDLSVYWYQQSLDQGLQFLIQYYNGEERAKGNILERFSAQQFPDLHSELNLSSLELGDSALYFCASSVVAGRVGDEQFFGPGTRLTVL.